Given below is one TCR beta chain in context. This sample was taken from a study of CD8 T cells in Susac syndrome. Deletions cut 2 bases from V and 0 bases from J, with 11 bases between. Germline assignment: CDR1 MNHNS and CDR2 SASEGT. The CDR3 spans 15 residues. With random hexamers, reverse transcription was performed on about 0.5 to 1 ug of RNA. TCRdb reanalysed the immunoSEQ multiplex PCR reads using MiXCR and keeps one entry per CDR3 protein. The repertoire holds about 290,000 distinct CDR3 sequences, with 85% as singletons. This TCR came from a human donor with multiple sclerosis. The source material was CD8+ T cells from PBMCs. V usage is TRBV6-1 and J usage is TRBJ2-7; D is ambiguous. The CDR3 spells CASSEKGLGSYEQYF. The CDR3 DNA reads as TGTGCCAGCAGTGAAAAGGGCCTTGGCTCCTACGAGCAGTACTTC.